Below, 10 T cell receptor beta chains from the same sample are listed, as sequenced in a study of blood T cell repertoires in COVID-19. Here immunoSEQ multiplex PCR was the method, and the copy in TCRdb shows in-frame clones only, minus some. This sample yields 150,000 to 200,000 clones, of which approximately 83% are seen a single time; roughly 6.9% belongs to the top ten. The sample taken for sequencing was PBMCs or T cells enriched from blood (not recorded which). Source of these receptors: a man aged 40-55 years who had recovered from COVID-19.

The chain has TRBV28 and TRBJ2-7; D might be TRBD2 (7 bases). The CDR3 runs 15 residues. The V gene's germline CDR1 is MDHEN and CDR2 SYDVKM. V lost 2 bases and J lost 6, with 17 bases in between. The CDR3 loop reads CASSLGGASGGEQYF. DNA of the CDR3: TGTGCCAGCAGTTTAGGGGGGGCGTCCGGCGGCGAGCAGTACTTC. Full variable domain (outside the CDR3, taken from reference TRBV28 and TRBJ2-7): DVKVTQSSRYLVKRTGEKVFLECVQDMDHENMFWYRQDPGLGLRLIYFSYDVKMKEKGDIPEGYSVSREKKERFSLILESASTNQTSMYLCASSLGGASGGEQYFGPGTRLTVT.

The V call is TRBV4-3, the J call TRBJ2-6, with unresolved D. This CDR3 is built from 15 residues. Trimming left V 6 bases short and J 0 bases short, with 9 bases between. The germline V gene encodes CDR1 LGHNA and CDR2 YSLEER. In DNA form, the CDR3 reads TGCGCCAGCAGGTTATCCGTCTCTGGGGCCAACGTCCTGACTTTC. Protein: CASRLSVSGANVLTF.

CDR3 amino acids: CAWSTRGNGYTF. The CDR3 DNA reads as TGTGCCTGGAGTACAAGGGGCAATGGCTACACCTTC. V and J are TRBV30 and TRBJ1-2; a possible D gene is TRBD1 (5 bases). This CDR3 comprises 12 residues. Trimming shortened V by 2 bases and J by 6 bases, and 10 bases separated the two germline ends. The germline gives CDR1 GTSNPN, CDR2 SVGIG (reference sequence).

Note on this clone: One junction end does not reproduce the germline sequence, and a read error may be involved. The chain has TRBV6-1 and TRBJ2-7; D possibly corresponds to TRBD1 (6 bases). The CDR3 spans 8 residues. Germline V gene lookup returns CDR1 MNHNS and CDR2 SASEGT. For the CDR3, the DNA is TGTGCCAGCAGCCAAAGGGGGTTC. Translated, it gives CASSQRGF.

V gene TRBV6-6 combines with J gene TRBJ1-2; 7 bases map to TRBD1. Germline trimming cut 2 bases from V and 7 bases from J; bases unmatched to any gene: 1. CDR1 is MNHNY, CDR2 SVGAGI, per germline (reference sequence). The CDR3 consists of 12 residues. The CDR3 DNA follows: TGTGCCAGCAGTTACGACAGGGCTGGCTACACCTTC. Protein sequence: CASSYDRAGYTF.

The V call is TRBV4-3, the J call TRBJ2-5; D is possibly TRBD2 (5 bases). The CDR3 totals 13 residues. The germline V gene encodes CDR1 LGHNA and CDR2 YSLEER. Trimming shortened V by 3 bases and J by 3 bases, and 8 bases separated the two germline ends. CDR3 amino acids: CASSQREKETQYF. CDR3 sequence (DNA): TGCGCCAGCAGCCAGAGGGAGAAAGAGACCCAGTACTTC.

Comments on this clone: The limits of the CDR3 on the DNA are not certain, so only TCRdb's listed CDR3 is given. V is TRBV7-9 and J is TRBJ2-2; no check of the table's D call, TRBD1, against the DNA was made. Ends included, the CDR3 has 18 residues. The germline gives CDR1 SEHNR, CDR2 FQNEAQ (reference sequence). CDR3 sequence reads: CASRYLRFDRANTGELFF.

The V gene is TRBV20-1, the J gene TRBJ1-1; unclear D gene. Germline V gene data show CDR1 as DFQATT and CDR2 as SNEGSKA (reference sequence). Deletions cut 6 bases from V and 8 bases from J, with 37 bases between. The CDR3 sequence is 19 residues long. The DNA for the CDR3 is TGCAGTGCCAGTAAAAGCGACGTACTTACACTGATTTCTCGGGTAGAAGCTTTCTTT. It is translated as CSASKSDVLTLISRVEAFF.

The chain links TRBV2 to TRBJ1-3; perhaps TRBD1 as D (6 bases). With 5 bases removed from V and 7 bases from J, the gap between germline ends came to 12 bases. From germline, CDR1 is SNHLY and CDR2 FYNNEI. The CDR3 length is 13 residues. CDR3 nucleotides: TGTGCCAGCAGTTCGTACAGGGAGAACACCATATATTTT. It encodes CASSSYRENTIYF.

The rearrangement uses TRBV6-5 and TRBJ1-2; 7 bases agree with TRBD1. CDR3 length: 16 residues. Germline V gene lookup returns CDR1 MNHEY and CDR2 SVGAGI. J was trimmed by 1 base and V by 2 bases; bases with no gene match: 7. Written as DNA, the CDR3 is TGTGCCAGCAGTTACGGGGCAGGGGGTATTAACTATGGCTACACCTTC. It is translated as CASSYGAGGINYGYTF.